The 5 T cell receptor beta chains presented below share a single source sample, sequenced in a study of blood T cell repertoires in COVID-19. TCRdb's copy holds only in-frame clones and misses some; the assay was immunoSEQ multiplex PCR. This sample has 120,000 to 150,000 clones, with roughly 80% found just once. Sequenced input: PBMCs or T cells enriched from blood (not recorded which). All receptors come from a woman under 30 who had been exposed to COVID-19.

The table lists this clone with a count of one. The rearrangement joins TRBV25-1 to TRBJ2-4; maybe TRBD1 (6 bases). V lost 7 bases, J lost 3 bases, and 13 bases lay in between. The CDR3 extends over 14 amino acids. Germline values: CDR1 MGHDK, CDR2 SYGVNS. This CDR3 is CASNDRPDKNIQYF. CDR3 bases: TGTGCCAGCAACGACAGGCCTGACAAAAACATTCAGTACTTC.

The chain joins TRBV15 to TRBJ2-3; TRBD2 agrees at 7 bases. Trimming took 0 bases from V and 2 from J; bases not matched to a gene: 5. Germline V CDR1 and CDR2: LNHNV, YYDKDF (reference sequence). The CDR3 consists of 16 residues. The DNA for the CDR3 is TGTGCCACCAGCAGAGACGGGGGGATAGCCACAGATACGCAGTATTTT. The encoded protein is CATSRDGGIATDTQYF.

This CDR3 reads CASSERSGVGYEQYF. Here the CDR3 DNA reads TGTGCCAGCAGTGAACGGTCAGGGGTAGGGTACGAGCAGTACTTC. The chain carries TRBV6-1 and TRBJ2-7; maybe TRBD1 (6 bases). Germline V gene data show CDR1 as MNHNS and CDR2 as SASEGT. The CDR3 is 15 residues long. Trimming cost V 2 bases and J 4 bases, with 15 bases left between them.

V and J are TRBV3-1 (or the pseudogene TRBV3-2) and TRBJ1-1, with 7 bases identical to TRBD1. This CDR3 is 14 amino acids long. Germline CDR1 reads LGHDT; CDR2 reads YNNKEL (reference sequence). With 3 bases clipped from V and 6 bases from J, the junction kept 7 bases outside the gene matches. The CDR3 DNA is TGTGCCAGCAGCCAGAGACAGGGAATGTCTGAAGCTTTCTTT. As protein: CASSQRQGMSEAFF.

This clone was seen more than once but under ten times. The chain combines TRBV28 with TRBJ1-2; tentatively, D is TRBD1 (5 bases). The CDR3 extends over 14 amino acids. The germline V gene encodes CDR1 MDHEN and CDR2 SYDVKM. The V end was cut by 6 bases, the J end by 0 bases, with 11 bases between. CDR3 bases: TGTGCCAGCAGCCAACTGACAGCTAACTATGGCTACACCTTC. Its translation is CASSQLTANYGYTF.